Below, 30 T cell receptor beta chains from the same sample are listed, as sequenced in a study of blood T cell repertoires in COVID-19. The data were produced by immunoSEQ multiplex PCR, yet TCRdb's version contains in-frame clones alone and is incomplete. The profile shows about 78,000 clones, under 80% of them singletons. The sample comprised peripheral blood. The source of these receptors is a human donor in a cohort sampled during active COVID-19.

The J gene is TRBJ2-7, the V gene TRBV7-9; 8 positions match TRBD1. The germline V gene encodes CDR1 SEHNR and CDR2 FQNEAQ (reference sequence). Germline trimming cut 5 bases from V and 0 bases from J; bases unmatched to any gene: 3. This CDR3 has 14 amino acids. The CDR3, as DNA: TGTGCCAGCAGCGCCGGGACAGGCTCCTACGAGCAGTACTTC. Encoded protein: CASSAGTGSYEQYF.

This clone showed up just once. The rearrangement uses TRBV9 and TRBJ2-4, with TRBD2 matching 9 bases. V lost 0 bases, J lost 8 bases, and 12 bases stayed unmatched. The CDR3 covers 17 residues. Looked up from germline, CDR1 is SGDLS and CDR2 is YYNGEE. In DNA, the CDR3 is TGTGCCAGCAGCGTAGGAGCCGGCGGGGGGGCTCGAGACATTCAGTACTTC. Protein sequence: CASSVGAGGGARDIQYF.

The rearrangement uses TRBV6-5 and TRBJ2-4; the match to TRBD1 covers 7 bases. Germline-derived CDR1 and CDR2 are MNHEY and SVGAGI. The CDR3 contains 14 residues. The ends lost 6 bases at V and 0 bases at J; junction bases unmatched: 2. CDR3 residues: CASRGQLAKNIQYF. The CDR3 bases are TGTGCCAGCAGGGGACAGCTAGCCAAAAACATTCAGTACTTC.

The gene calls are TRBV27 and TRBJ2-7, with 7 positions matching TRBD1. Trimming cost V 3 bases and J 1 base; bases outside gene matches: 12. The CDR3 is made up of 17 amino acids. CDR1 and CDR2 from the germline V gene are MNHEY and SMNVEV (reference sequence). CDR3 sequence (DNA): TGTGCCAGCAGTTTTTATCCCCCTCAGGGGGTTTCCTACGAGCAGTACTTC. This gives the protein CASSFYPPQGVSYEQYF.

The J gene is TRBJ1-4, the V gene TRBV28, with TRBD1 identical over 8 bases. The CDR3 covers 17 residues. Germline-derived CDR1 and CDR2 are MDHEN and SYDVKM. V was pared by 5 bases and J by 0 bases, with 8 bases of the junction left unmatched. CDR3 region: CASSPRQGSSTNEKLFF. The CDR3 nucleotides are TGTGCCAGCAGTCCACGACAGGGGAGTTCAACTAATGAAAAACTGTTTTTT.

This clone was observed a single time. The rearrangement links TRBV30 to TRBJ1-1; 8 bases fit TRBD1. The CDR3 length is 15 residues. Trimming cost V 1 base and J 1 base; bases outside gene matches: 5. Germline assignment: CDR1 GTSNPN and CDR2 SVGIG (reference sequence). The CDR3 region is CAWSGQGFGNTEAFF. In nucleotides, the CDR3 is TGTGCCTGGAGTGGACAGGGGTTCGGGAACACTGAAGCTTTCTTT. Supplemented by reference TRBV30 and TRBJ1-1, the full variable domain reads SQTIHQWPATLVQPVGSPLSLECTVEGTSNPNLYWYRQAAGRGLQLLFYSVGIGQISSEVPQNLSASRPQDRQFILSSKKLLLSDSGFYLCAWSGQGFGNTEAFFGQGTRLTVV.

The table lists this clone with a few counts. Other nucleotide sequences in the sample specify the same CDR3. This chain connects TRBV5-1 to TRBJ1-1; the match to TRBD1 covers 7 bases. This CDR3 spans 13 amino acids. CDR1 and CDR2 (germline): SGHRS, YFSETQ. J was trimmed by 3 bases and V by 1 base; bases with no gene match: 0. The CDR3 here is CASSLTGDTEAFF. The CDR3 DNA sequence: TGCGCCAGCAGCTTGACAGGGGACACTGAAGCTTTCTTT.

Here the CDR3 DNA reads TGCGCCAGCAGCCACCAGGGGTCCTACGAGCAGTACTTC. Its translation: CASSHQGSYEQYF. The V gene is TRBV4-3, the J gene TRBJ2-7, with D perhaps TRBD1 (6 bases). Per the germline V gene, CDR1 is LGHNA and CDR2 is YSLEER. This CDR3 is 13 amino acids long. V lost 3 bases and J 1 base, leaving 7 bases between the germline ends.

V and J are TRBV3-1 (or the pseudogene TRBV3-2) and TRBJ2-5, with 8 bases lining up with TRBD2. With 9 bases clipped from V and 5 bases from J, the junction kept 17 bases outside the gene matches. Per germline, CDR1 LGHDT and CDR2 YNNKEL (reference sequence). There are 16 residues in the CDR3. The CDR3 DNA reads TGTGCCAGTGGCGAACGGGGGGGCCGCGGAAGGGAGACCCAGTACTTC. It encodes CASGERGGRGRETQYF.

The chain has TRBV11-2 and TRBJ2-4; 7 nucleotides align to TRBD1. V was clipped by 5 bases and J by 6 bases; unmatched bases: 7. The CDR3 sequence is 14 residues long. In germline, CDR1 is SGHAT, CDR2 FQNNGV. The CDR3 loop is CASSGQDRGNIQYF. The CDR3, as DNA: TGTGCCAGCAGCGGACAGGATAGGGGAAACATTCAGTACTTC.

The chain recombines TRBV3-1 (or the pseudogene TRBV3-2) with TRBJ2-5, with no clear D. CDR3 length: 13 amino acids. From germline, CDR1 is LGHDT and CDR2 YNNKEL (reference sequence). V was clipped by 0 bases and J by 3 bases, with 5 bases between them. CDR3 DNA sequence: TGTGCCAGCAGCCAAGAGCCAGAAGAGACCCAGTACTTC. Residues: CASSQEPEETQYF.

This clone appeared a few times. This chain uses TRBV7-2 with TRBJ1-4; D is ambiguous. CDR3 length equals 15 residues. V shed 1 base and J shed 0 bases, with 6 bases lying between them. Germline values: CDR1 SGHTA, CDR2 FQGNSA. The CDR3 spells CASSLDRATNEKLFF. CDR3 DNA: TGTGCCAGCAGCTTAGACAGAGCAACTAATGAAAAACTGTTTTTT.

This sequence joins TRBV24-1 and TRBJ1-2; the D gene is possibly TRBD1 (6 bases). Trimming pared 12 bases from V and 1 base from J, leaving 8 bases between. The germline CDR1 and CDR2 sequences are KGHDR and SFDVKD. CDR3 length: 11 residues. CDR3 DNA sequence: TGTGCCTCACAGGGTAACTATGGCTACACCTTC. It specifies CASQGNYGYTF.

There are a few counts of this clone. V usage is TRBV10-3 and J usage is TRBJ2-7; 7 nucleotides line up with TRBD2. Germline CDR1 is ENHRY and CDR2 is SYGVKD. V gave up 0 bases and J gave up 3 bases; unmatched junction bases: 8. The CDR3 is made up of 16 amino acids. The CDR3 DNA follows: TGTGCCATCAGTGAGTCGGAGAGCGGGGTTGGCTACGAGCAGTACTTC. Protein sequence: CAISESESGVGYEQYF.

This clone was found a few times. The chain is built from TRBV5-1 and TRBJ1-1, with TRBD1 identical over 9 bases. The CDR3 sequence is 14 residues long. CDR1 is SGHRS, CDR2 YFSETQ, per germline. Losses at the gene ends were 4 bases for V and 5 bases for J; bases not matched to a gene: 6. The CDR3 DNA reads as TGCGCCAGCAGCCCTCGGACAGGGGTGACTGAAGCTTTCTTT. As protein: CASSPRTGVTEAFF.

This chain links TRBV5-1 with TRBJ2-5, with 8 bases aligning to TRBD2. Germline V gives CDR1 SGHRS, CDR2 YFSETQ. The CDR3 is 15 residues long. The V segment lost 3 bases and the J segment 5 bases; nucleotides outside the gene matches: 9. Here the CDR3 reads CASSSPGTRGETQYF. The CDR3 bases are TGCGCCAGCAGCTCTCCCGGGACTAGGGGGGAGACCCAGTACTTC. Full variable domain (missing parts from reference TRBV5-1 and TRBJ2-5): KAGVTQTPRYLIKTRGQQVTLSCSPISGHRSVSWYQQTPGQGLQFLFEYFSETQRNKGNFPGRFSGRQFSNSRSEMNVSTLELGDSALYLCASSSPGTRGETQYFGPGTRLLVL.

This clone came up once. V usage is TRBV7-2 and J usage is TRBJ2-7; 7 bases are a match to TRBD2. V lost 5 bases, J lost 2 bases, and 6 bases stayed unmatched. This CDR3 spans 14 amino acids. Germline V gives CDR1 SGHTA, CDR2 FQGNSA. The CDR3 region has the DNA TGTGCCAGCAGCCTAATGGGGGGGGCCTACGAGCAGTACTTC. Amino acid sequence: CASSLMGGAYEQYF.

The J gene is TRBJ1-5, the V gene TRBV19; no definite D call. The CDR3 sequence is 14 residues long. Germline V CDR1 and CDR2: LNHDA, SQIVND (reference sequence). Trimming removed 3 bases at V and 10 bases at J, with 16 bases between. The CDR3 region is CASSIPLGYGPQHF. The CDR3 bases are TGTGCCAGTAGTATCCCCCTCGGGTATGGTCCCCAGCATTTT.

The genes are TRBV11-3 and TRBJ2-7; the D gene is possibly TRBD1 (6 bases). Germline V lookup: CDR1 SGHNT, CDR2 YENEEA. CDR3 length: 14 residues. Trimming pared 5 bases from V and 3 bases from J, leaving 14 bases between. The CDR3 region has the DNA TGTGCCAGCAGCCCTGCCGGGACATACTACGAGCAGTACTTC. It is translated as CASSPAGTYYEQYF.

The V call is TRBV5-1, the J call TRBJ2-7, with 8 positions matching TRBD1. V lost 4 bases and J lost 5; bases outside the gene matches: 11. CDR1 is SGHRS, CDR2 YFSETQ, per germline. This CDR3 has 15 amino acids. CDR3 bases: TGCGCCAGCAGCGCCGGACAGGGAGAGACGCACGAGCAGTACTTC. Protein sequence: CASSAGQGETHEQYF. The whole variable domain, remainder taken from reference TRBV5-1 and TRBJ2-7, is KAGVTQTPRYLIKTRGQQVTLSCSPISGHRSVSWYQQTPGQGLQFLFEYFSETQRNKGNFPGRFSGRQFSNSRSEMNVSTLELGDSALYLCASSAGQGETHEQYFGPGTRLTVT.

The V gene is TRBV5-1, the J gene TRBJ1-1; possible D gene TRBD1, 5 bases. The CDR3 sequence is 15 residues long. The V gene's germline CDR1 is SGHRS and CDR2 YFSETQ. Trimming stripped 0 bases from V and 4 bases from J, with 13 bases between. The CDR3 reads CASSLAGGASTEAFF. CDR3 in DNA: TGCGCCAGCAGCTTGGCGGGAGGGGCGAGCACTGAAGCTTTCTTT. The full variable domain, its missing parts supplied by reference TRBV5-1 and TRBJ1-1, is KAGVTQTPRYLIKTRGQQVTLSCSPISGHRSVSWYQQTPGQGLQFLFEYFSETQRNKGNFPGRFSGRQFSNSRSEMNVSTLELGDSALYLCASSLAGGASTEAFFGQGTRLTVV.

The chain uses TRBV11-2 and TRBJ1-6; D is perhaps TRBD1 (6 bases). This CDR3 contains 13 residues. Trimming cost V 5 bases and J 8 bases, with 10 bases left between them. Per the germline V gene, CDR1 is SGHAT and CDR2 is FQNNGV. The CDR3 is CASSLQGHSPLHF. The CDR3 nucleotides read TGTGCCAGCAGCCTACAGGGTCATTCACCCCTCCACTTT.

The V and J genes are TRBV7-9 and TRBJ1-4; 7 nucleotides agree with TRBD1. Germline V gene lookup returns CDR1 SEHNR and CDR2 FQNEAQ (reference sequence). Losses at the gene ends were 1 base for V and 0 bases for J; bases not matched to a gene: 8. The CDR3 is 18 amino acids. The DNA for the CDR3 is TGTGCCAGCAGCTTAGGAAAAGGACAGGATTCAACTAATGAAAAACTGTTTTTT. Its translation: CASSLGKGQDSTNEKLFF.

This chain connects TRBV28 to TRBJ1-1; D gene uncertain. Germline loops: CDR1 MDHEN, CDR2 SYDVKM. Between the trimmed V and J ends, which lost 7 bases and 0 bases, there was a span of 15 bases. The CDR3 extends over 15 amino acids. The CDR3 nucleotides read TGTGCCAGCATGAGAGGAGGGTCCATGAACACTGAAGCTTTCTTT. Translating it yields CASMRGGSMNTEAFF.

The rearrangement links TRBV11-2 to TRBJ2-3; 11 nucleotides match TRBD2. Losses at the gene ends were 5 bases for V and 2 bases for J; bases not matched to a gene: 9. The CDR3 spans 17 residues. The germline V gene has CDR1 SGHAT and CDR2 FQNNGV. Written as DNA, the CDR3 is TGTGCCAGCAGCCCTGTCCTAGCGGGGGGTTTCACAGATACGCAGTATTTT. Its protein product is CASSPVLAGGFTDTQYF.

The rearrangement joins TRBV6-5 to TRBJ2-7; TRBD2 aligns across 8 bases. Germline V lookup: CDR1 MNHEY, CDR2 SVGAGI. Unmatched junction bases numbered 6, after V lost 6 bases and J lost 2 bases. The CDR3 loop spans 14 amino acids. CDR3 in DNA: TGTGCCAGCAGCCGAACTAGCGGAACCTACGAGCAGTACTTC. This translates into CASSRTSGTYEQYF.

This chain joins TRBV30 and TRBJ1-4, with D possibly TRBD1 on 5 matching bases. V was shortened by 2 bases and J by 8 bases, with 12 bases between the two germline ends. The V gene's germline CDR1 is GTSNPN and CDR2 SVGIG (reference sequence). The CDR3 is 13 residues long. The CDR3 reads CAWSSGIGEKLFF. As DNA, the CDR3 is TGTGCCTGGAGTTCAGGGATTGGGGAAAAACTGTTTTTT. Based on the CDR3 plus reference TRBV30 and TRBJ1-4, the full variable domain is SQTIHQWPATLVQPVGSPLSLECTVEGTSNPNLYWYRQAAGRGLQLLFYSVGIGQISSEVPQNLSASRPQDRQFILSSKKLLLSDSGFYLCAWSSGIGEKLFFGSGTQLSVL.

The CDR3 loop is CASSLEEGALETQYF. For the CDR3, the DNA is TGTGCCAGCAGCTTGGAGGAGGGGGCTTTGGAGACCCAGTACTTC. J is TRBJ2-5 and V is TRBV5-6; D may be TRBD1 (7 bases). Trimming stripped 0 bases from V and 5 bases from J, with 14 bases between. CDR1 SGHDT and CDR2 YYEEEE come from the germline V gene. The CDR3 covers 15 residues.

This clone was detected a few times. The chain is built from TRBV6-6 and TRBJ1-5; weak D call: TRBD1 (6 bases). The V gene lost 6 bases and the J gene lost 4 bases, with 7 bases spanning the gap. Per the germline V gene, CDR1 is MNHNY and CDR2 is SVGAGI (reference sequence). CDR3 size: 12 residues. The chain's CDR3 is CASSRGNQPQHF. The CDR3 DNA sequence: TGTGCCAGCAGCAGGGGAAATCAGCCCCAGCATTTT.

The chain combines TRBV19 with TRBJ2-7; no definite D call. There are 15 residues in the CDR3. The ends were cut back, 4 bases at V and 5 bases at J, with 18 bases in the middle. Germline lookup yields CDR1 LNHDA and CDR2 SQIVND (reference sequence). CDR3 loop: CASSTYPGQVDEQYF. The CDR3 DNA follows: TGTGCCAGTAGTACCTACCCTGGCCAGGTCGACGAGCAGTACTTC.